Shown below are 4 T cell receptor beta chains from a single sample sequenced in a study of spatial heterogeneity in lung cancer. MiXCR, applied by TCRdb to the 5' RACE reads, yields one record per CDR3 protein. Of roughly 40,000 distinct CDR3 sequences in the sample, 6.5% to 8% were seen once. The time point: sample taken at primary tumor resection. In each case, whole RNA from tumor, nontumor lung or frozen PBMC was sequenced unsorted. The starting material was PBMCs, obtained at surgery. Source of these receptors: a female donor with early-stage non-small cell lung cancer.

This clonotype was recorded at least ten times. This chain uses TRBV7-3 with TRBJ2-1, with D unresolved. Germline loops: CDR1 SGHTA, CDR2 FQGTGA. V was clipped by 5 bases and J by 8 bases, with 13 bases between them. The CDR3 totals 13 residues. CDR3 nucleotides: TGTGCCAGCAGCCCCTCCCAGATAGATGAGCAGTTCTTC. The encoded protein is CASSPSQIDEQFF. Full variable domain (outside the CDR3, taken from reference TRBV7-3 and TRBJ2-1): GAGVSQTPSNKVTEKGKYVELRCDPISGHTALYWYRQSLGQGPEFLIYFQGTGAADDSGLPNDRFFAVRPEGSVSTLKIQRTERGDSAVYLCASSPSQIDEQFFGPGTRLTVL.

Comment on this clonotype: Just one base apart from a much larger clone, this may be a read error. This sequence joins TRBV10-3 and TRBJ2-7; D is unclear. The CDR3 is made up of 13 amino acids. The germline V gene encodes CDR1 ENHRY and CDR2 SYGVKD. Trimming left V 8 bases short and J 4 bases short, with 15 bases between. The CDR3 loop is CAIAPDFKYEQYF. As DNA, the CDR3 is TGTGCCATCGCTCCAGACTTTAAATACGAGCAGTACTTC.

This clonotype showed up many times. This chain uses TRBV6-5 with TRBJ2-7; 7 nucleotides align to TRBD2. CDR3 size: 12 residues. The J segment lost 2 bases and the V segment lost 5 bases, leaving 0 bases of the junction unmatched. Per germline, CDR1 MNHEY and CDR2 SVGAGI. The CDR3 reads CASSRGAYEQYF. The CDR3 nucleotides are TGTGCCAGCAGTCGGGGGGCCTACGAGCAGTACTTC.

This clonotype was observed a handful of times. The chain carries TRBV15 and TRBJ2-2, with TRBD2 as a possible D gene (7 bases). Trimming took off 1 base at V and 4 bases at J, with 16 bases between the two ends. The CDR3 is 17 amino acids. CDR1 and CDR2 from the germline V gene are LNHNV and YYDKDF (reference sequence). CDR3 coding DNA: TGTGCCACCAGCAGAGTTTTAGGGGGGGGTGGCACCGGGGAGCTGTTTTTT. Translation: CATSRVLGGGGTGELFF. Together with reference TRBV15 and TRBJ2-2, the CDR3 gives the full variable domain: DAMVIQNPRYQVTQFGKPVTLSCSQTLNHNVMYWYQQKSSQAPKLLFHYYDKDFNNEADTPDNFQSRRPNTSFCFLDIRSPGLGDTAMYLCATSRVLGGGGTGELFFGEGSRLTVL.